This record concerns one TCR beta chain sequence. What it recognizes is unknown. This sample is drawn from a study of lymphopenia after photon versus proton radiotherapy. Broader study findings: Proton therapy kept repertoires fairly stable, unlike photons, which gained effector/memory cells. After the lymphocyte nadir, photon-treated repertoires showed oligoclonal expansion, especially of CD8+ Temra cells. Post-nadir TCR diversity decline inversely tracked overall survival among those who died.

Sequencing was performed with immunoSEQ multiplex PCR; in TCRdb, only in-frame clones are kept and a portion is missing. This table has 65,000 to 75,000 clones, 85% to 90% appearing once. This CDR3 contains 16 residues. CDR1 and CDR2 from the germline V gene are SGHTA and FQGNSA. With 1 base removed from V and 5 bases from J, the gap between germline ends came to 17 bases. The source was peripheral blood, collected from a patient treated with proton-based radiotherapy. The TCR sequence derives from a man at least 80 years old with esophageal cancer. This rearrangement joins TRBV7-2 to TRBJ1-2; perhaps TRBD1 as D (5 bases). Here the CDR3 reads CASSLGRSGRLYGYTF. The CDR3 DNA is TGTGCCAGCAGCTTAGGGCGGTCGGGACGGTTATATGGCTACACCTTC.